This T cell receptor (beta chain) was observed in a study of PD-1 blockade in mismatch repair-deficient tumors (dated by TCRdb to the late 2010s). For context, the study as a whole: Between September 2013 and 2016, the trial enrolled around 89 consecutive patients with 12 mismatch repair-deficient cancer types, every one of whom had been previously treated and was progressing. Deep sequencing of TCR CDR3 regions was used to track tumor-associated T cell clones in peripheral blood of patients responding to PD-1 blockade. Study-level results and caveats: Rapid expansion after pembrolizumab followed by contraction, generally before radiologic responses, was shown by tumor-resident clones, which were often undetectable in blood before treatment.

For every enrolled patient, mismatch repair deficiency was confirmed by either polymerase chain reaction or immunohistochemistry. TCR sequencing was performed for a few patients who responded to pembrolizumab therapy. In the phase II trial, pembrolizumab PD-1 blockade was tested prospectively in advanced mismatch repair-deficient cancers, no matter which tissue of origin the cancers came from. Serial peripheral blood T cell samples were collected before and at multiple times after starting PD-1 blockade. Blood sampling times were reported as weeks after the first pembrolizumab dose. Germline trimming: 3 bases from V, 3 bases from J; junction bases outside gene matches: 9. Its CDR3 holds 16 amino acids, cysteine through phenylalanine. Here the CDR3 DNA is all that survives: 48 bases in frame from base 1. CDR1 and CDR2 are drawn from the germline V gene (reference sequence): PRHDT, FYEKMQ. To note about this clone: Which antigen it targets is not known. No quality values exist for individual bases; no much larger clone is one base distant.

To prepare the library, the immunoSEQ multiplex PCR assay was applied. TCRdb provides this immuneACCESS table in a form limited to in-frame rearrangements. Some clones are lacking; in checked studies, under half of them reflect an unresolved V gene, and why the rest are absent is not known. Counted in this sample were 40,000 to 65,000 clones; over 70% of them appeared once. More than 8% of the sample is in the top ten clones. Specimen: peripheral blood, collected roughly 19 weeks after starting pembrolizumab. The sequence links TRBV13 to TRBJ2-3, with 7 central nucleotides matching TRBD2. This TCR came from an adult with mismatch repair-deficient cancer. The nucleotides read TGTGCCAGCAGCTTCCTTGCAGGGAGGGGAACAGATACGCAGTATTTT. Translated, it reads CASSFLAGRGTDTQYF.